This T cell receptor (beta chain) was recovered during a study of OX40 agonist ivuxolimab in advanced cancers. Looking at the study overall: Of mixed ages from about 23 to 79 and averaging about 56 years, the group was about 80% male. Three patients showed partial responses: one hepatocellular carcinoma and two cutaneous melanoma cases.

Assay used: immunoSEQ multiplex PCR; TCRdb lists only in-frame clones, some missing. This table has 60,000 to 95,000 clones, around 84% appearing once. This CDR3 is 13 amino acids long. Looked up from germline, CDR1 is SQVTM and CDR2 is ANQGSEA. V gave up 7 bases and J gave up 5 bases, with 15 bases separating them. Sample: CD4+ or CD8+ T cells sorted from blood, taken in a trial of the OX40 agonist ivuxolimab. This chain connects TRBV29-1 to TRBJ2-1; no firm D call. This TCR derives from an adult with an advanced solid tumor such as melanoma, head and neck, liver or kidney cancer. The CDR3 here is CSAGEGWNNEQFF. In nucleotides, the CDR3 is TGCAGCGCCGGAGAAGGTTGGAACAATGAGCAGTTCTTC.